One TCR beta chain is described in this entry. This sample was taken from a study of blood T cell repertoires in COVID-19. Profiling relied on immunoSEQ multiplex PCR, and the TCRdb table lists in-frame clones only, not all of them. The sample yields hundreds of thousands of clones, 87% seen once. Trimming cost V 6 bases and J 3 bases, with 8 bases left between them. This CDR3 contains 12 residues. From germline, CDR1 is MDHEN and CDR2 SYDVKM. The receptor was derived from a woman in her thirties with acute COVID-19. This chain connects TRBV28 to TRBJ1-1, with D unclear. Sequencing was performed on PBMCs or T cells enriched from blood (not recorded which). The CDR3 spells CASRSQDTEAFF. The CDR3 DNA reads TGTGCCAGCAGATCCCAGGACACTGAAGCTTTCTTT.